The clone carrying this T cell receptor (beta chain) was observed a handful of times. The source of the sample is a study of T cells after yellow fever vaccination. Germline V CDR1 and CDR2: LGHNA, YSLEER. The length of the CDR3 is 13 residues. V was pared by 8 bases and J by 1 base, with 4 bases of the junction left unmatched. Via MiXCR, TCRdb re-called the 5' RACE reads, giving one row per CDR3 protein. This sample yields 610,000 or so distinct CDR3 sequences, of which about 12% are seen a single time; more than 13% belongs to the top ten. The source was PBMCs, collected on the day of the yellow fever booster vaccination. The clonotype was recovered from a man aged 25-45 years who received the YFV17D yellow fever vaccine. The chain joins TRBV4-3 to TRBJ2-5; 7 nucleotides match TRBD2. The CDR3 DNA reads as TGCGCCAGCTCAGCGGGGCTCCAAGAGACCCAGTACTTC. Protein product: CASSAGLQETQYF.